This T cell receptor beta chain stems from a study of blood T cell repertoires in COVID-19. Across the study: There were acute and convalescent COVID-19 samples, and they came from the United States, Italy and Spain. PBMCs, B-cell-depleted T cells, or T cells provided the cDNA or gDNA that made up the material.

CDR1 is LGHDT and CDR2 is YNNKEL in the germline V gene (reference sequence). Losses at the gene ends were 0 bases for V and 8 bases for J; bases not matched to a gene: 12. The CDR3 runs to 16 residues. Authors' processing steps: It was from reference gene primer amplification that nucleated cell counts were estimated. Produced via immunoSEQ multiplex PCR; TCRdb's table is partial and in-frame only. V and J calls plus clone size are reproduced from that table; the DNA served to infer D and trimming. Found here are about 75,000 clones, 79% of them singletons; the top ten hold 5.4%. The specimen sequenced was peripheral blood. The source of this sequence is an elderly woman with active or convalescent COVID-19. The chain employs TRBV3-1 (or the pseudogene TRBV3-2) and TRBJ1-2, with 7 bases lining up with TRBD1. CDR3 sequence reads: CASSQERTGGTGGYTF. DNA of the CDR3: TGTGCCAGCAGCCAAGAAAGGACAGGAGGGACTGGCGGCTACACCTTC.